This T cell receptor (beta chain) originates from a study of identical twins. There are many counts of this clonotype. TCRdb re-analysed the 5' RACE reads in MiXCR, keeping a single row per CDR3 protein. This table holds about 200,000 distinct CDR3 sequences, 9.4% found once. CDR1 and CDR2 from the germline V gene are DFQATT and SNEGSKA (reference sequence). The CDR3 runs 15 residues. The trim removed 6 bases at V and 3 bases at J, leaving 11 bases unmatched. Specimen: memory (CD45RO+) T cells sorted from blood. The receptor comes from a woman under 30 in good health. The chain employs TRBV20-1 and TRBJ2-3; TRBD2 aligns across 8 bases. The CDR3 reads CSAVRLARGTDTQYF. CDR3 nucleotides: TGCAGTGCGGTCAGACTAGCGAGGGGGACAGATACGCAGTATTTT.